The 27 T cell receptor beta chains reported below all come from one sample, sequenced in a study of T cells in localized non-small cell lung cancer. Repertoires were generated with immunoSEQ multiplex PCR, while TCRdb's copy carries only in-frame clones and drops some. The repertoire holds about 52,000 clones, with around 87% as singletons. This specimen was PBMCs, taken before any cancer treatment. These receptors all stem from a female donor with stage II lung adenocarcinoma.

The CDR3 coding sequence is TGTGCCATCAGGGACCCGGACAGGGGGCAGGGGACTGAAGCTTTCTTT. Amino acid sequence: CAIRDPDRGQGTEAFF. This sequence joins TRBV10-3 and TRBJ1-1; TRBD1 agrees at 11 bases. The CDR3 totals 16 residues. After removal of 6 bases from V and 5 bases from J, the junction contained 11 bases not matched to a gene. CDR1 is ENHRY, CDR2 SYGVKD, per germline.

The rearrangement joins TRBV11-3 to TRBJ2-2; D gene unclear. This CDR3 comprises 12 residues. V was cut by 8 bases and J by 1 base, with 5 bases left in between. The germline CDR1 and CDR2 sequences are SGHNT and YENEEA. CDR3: CASQENTGELFF. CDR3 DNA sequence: TGTGCCAGCCAGGAGAACACCGGGGAGCTGTTTTTT.

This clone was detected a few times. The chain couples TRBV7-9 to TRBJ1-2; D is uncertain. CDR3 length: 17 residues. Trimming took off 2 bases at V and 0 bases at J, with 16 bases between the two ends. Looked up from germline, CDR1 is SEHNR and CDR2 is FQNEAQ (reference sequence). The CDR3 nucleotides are TGTGCCAGCAGCTTACGCACTACCGGGATTTCTAACTATGGCTACACCTTC. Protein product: CASSLRTTGISNYGYTF. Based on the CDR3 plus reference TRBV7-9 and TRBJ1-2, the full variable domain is DTGVSQNPRHKITKRGQNVTFRCDPISEHNRLYWYRQTLGQGPEFLTYFQNEAQLEKSRLLSDRFSAERPKGSFSTLEIQRTEQGDSAMYLCASSLRTTGISNYGYTFGSGTRLTVV.

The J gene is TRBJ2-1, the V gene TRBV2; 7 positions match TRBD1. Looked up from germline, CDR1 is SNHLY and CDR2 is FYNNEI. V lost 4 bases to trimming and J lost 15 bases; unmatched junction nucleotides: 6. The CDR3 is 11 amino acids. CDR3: CASSAGTERFF. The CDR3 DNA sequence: TGTGCCAGCAGTGCCGGGACAGAGAGGTTCTTC.

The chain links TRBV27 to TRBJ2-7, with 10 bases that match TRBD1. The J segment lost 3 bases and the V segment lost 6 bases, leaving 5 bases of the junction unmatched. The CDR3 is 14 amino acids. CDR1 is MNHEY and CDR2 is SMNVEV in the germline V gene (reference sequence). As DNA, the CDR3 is TGTGCCAGCAGACCGGGACAGGGGCTCTACGAGCAGTACTTC. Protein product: CASRPGQGLYEQYF.

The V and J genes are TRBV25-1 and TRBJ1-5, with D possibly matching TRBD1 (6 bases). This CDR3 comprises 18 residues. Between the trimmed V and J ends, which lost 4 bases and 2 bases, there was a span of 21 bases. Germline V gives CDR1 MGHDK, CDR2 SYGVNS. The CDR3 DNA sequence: TGTGCCAGCAGTGCCACGGACAGATATACGGATGGCAATCAGCCCCAGCATTTT. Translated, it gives CASSATDRYTDGNQPQHF.

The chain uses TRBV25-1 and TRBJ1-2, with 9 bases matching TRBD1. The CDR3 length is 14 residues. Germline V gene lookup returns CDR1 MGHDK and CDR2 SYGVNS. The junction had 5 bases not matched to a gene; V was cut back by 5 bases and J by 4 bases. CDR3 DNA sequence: TGTGCCAGCAGTTCCCGGGACAGGGCCTATGGCTACACCTTC. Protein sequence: CASSSRDRAYGYTF.

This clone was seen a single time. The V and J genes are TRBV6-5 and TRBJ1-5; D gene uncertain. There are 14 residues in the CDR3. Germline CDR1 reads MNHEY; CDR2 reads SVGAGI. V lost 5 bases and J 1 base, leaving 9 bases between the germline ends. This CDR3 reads CASSGGGSNQPQHF. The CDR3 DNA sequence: TGTGCCAGCAGTGGCGGCGGGAGCAATCAGCCCCAGCATTTT.

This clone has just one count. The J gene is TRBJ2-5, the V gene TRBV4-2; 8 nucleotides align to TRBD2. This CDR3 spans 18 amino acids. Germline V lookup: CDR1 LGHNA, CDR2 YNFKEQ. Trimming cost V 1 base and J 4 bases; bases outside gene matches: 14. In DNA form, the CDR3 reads TGTGCCAGCAGCCAAGGCGTCGGCGGGGGGTCCTTTTCAGAGACCCAGTACTTC. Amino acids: CASSQGVGGGSFSETQYF.

CDR3 sequence: CASSQEWGFSSGNTIYF. CDR3 DNA: TGTGCCAGCAGCCAAGAATGGGGATTCTCTTCTGGAAACACCATATATTTT. V is TRBV4-2 and J is TRBJ1-3; D unclear. V was trimmed by 0 bases and J by 1 base, leaving 13 bases between them. This CDR3 region has 17 residues. Germline lookup yields CDR1 LGHNA and CDR2 YNFKEQ.

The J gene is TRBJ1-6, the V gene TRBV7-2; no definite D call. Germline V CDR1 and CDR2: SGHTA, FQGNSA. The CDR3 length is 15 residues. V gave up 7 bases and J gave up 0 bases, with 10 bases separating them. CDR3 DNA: TGTGCCAGCAAGGGAGGGAGCTCCTATAATTCACCCCTCCACTTT. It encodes CASKGGSSYNSPLHF.

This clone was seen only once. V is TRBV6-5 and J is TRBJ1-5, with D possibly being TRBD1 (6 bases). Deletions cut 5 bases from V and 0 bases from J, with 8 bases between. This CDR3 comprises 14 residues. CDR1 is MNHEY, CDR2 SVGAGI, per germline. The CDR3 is CASSPTGSNQPQHF. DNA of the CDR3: TGTGCCAGCAGTCCGACAGGTAGCAATCAGCCCCAGCATTTT.

The CDR3 nucleotides read TGTGCCAGCAGCTTGCTGGGACAGCTAGCGGGGAACAATGAGCAGTTCTTC. Protein sequence: CASSLLGQLAGNNEQFF. This rearrangement joins TRBV5-8 to TRBJ2-1; TRBD2 aligns across 9 bases. CDR1 is SGHTS, CDR2 YDEGEE, per germline. The CDR3 sequence is 17 residues long. J gave up 5 bases and V 1 base, and 10 bases lay outside the gene matches.

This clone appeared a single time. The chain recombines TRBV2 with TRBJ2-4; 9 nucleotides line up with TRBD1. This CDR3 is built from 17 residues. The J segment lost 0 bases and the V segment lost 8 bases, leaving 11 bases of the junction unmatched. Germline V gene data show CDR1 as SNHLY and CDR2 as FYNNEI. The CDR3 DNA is TGTGCCAGCGGAGATTGGGGGACAGGGCTAGCCAAAAACATTCAGTACTTC. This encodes CASGDWGTGLAKNIQYF.

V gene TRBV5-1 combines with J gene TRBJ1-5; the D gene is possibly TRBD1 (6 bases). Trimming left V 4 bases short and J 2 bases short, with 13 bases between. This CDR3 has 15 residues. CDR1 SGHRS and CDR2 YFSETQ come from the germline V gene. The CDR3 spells CASSMTGKGNQPQHF. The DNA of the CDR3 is TGCGCCAGCAGCATGACAGGAAAGGGCAATCAGCCCCAGCATTTT.

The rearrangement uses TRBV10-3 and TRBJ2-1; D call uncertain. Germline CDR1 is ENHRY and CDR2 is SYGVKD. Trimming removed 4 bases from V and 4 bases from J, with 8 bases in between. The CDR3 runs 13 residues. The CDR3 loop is CAISAVPYNEQFF. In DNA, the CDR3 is TGTGCCATCAGTGCGGTCCCTTACAATGAGCAGTTCTTC.

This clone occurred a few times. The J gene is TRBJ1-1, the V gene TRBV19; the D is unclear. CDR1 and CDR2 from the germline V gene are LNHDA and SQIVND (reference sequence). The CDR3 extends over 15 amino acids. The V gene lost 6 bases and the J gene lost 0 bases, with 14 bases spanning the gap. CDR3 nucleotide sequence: TGTGCCAGTAGAATTGAGACACCGATGAACACTGAAGCTTTCTTT. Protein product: CASRIETPMNTEAFF. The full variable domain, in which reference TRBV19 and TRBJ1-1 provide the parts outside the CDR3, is DGGITQSPKYLFRKEGQNVTLSCEQNLNHDAMYWYRQDPGQGLRLIYYSQIVNDFQKGDIAEGYSVSREKKESFPLTVTSAQKNPTAFYLCASRIETPMNTEAFFGQGTRLTVV.

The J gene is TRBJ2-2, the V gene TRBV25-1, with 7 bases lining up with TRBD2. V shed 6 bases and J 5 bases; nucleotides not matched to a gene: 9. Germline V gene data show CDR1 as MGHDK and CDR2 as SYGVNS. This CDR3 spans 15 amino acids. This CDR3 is CASSATSVGTGELFF. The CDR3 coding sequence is TGTGCCAGCAGCGCAACTAGCGTAGGTACCGGGGAGCTGTTTTTT.

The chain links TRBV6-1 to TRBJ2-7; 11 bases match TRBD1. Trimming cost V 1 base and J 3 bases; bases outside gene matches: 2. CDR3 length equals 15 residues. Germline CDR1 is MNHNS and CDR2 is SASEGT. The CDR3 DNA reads TGTGCCAGCAGTGAAGGGACAGGGGGCCGCTACGAGCAGTACTTC. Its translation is CASSEGTGGRYEQYF.

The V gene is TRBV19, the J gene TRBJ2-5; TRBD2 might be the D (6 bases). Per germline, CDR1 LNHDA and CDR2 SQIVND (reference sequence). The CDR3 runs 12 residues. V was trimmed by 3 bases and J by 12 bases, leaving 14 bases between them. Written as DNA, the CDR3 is TGTGCCAGTAGTATGAGAGGAGGGGTCGAGTACTTC. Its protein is CASSMRGGVEYF.

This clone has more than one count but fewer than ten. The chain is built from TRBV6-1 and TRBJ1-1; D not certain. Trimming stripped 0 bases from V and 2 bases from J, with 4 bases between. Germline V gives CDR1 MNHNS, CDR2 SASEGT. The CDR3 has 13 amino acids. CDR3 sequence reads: CASSEAANTEAFF. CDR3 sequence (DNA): TGTGCCAGCAGTGAAGCGGCTAACACTGAAGCTTTCTTT.

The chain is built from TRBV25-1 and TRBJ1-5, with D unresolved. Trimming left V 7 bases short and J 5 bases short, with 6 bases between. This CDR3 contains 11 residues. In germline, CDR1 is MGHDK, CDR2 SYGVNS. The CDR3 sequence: CASMRYQPQHF. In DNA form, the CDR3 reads TGTGCCAGCATGCGATATCAGCCCCAGCATTTT.

CDR3 nucleotides: TGTGCCAGCAGTGCGACCTTGGACAGACCTACGTTCTATGGCTACACCTTC. This gives the protein CASSATLDRPTFYGYTF. V usage is TRBV6-1 and J usage is TRBJ1-2; possibly TRBD1 for D (6 bases). Germline-derived CDR1 and CDR2 are MNHNS and SASEGT. The CDR3 extends over 17 amino acids. Trimming shortened V by 4 bases and J by 4 bases, and 22 bases separated the two germline ends.

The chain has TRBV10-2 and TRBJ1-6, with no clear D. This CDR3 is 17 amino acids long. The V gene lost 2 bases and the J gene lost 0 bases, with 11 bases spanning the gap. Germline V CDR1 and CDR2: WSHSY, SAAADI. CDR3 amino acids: CASSEDVLSSYNSPLHF. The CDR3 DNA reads TGCGCCAGCAGTGAGGATGTTTTGAGCTCCTATAATTCACCCCTCCACTTT.

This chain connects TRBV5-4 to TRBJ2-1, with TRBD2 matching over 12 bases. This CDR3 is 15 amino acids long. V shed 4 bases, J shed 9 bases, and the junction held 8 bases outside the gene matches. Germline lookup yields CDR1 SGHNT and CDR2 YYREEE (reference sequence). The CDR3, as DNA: TGTGCCAGCAGCATACGGACTAGCGGGGCGGGTGAGCAGTTCTTC. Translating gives CASSIRTSGAGEQFF.

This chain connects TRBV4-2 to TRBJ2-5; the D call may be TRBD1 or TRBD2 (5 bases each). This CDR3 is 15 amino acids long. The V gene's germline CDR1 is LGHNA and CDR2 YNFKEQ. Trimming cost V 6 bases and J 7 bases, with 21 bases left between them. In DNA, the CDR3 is TGTGCCAGCAGAAGGGGTGCGGGCCCCGACGGGACCCAGTACTTC. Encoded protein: CASRRGAGPDGTQYF.

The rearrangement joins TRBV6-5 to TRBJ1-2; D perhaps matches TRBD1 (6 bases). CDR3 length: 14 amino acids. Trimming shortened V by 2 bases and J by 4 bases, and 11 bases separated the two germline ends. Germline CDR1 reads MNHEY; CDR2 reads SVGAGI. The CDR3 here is CASSYGQQTYGYTF. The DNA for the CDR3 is TGTGCCAGCAGTTACGGACAGCAAACCTATGGCTACACCTTC.